The source of this T cell receptor (beta chain) is a study of early T cells in non-severe SARS-CoV-2 infection. Study-wide background: The study sequenced bulk RNA from unsorted whole blood, with chains unpaired. Study-wide points: VDJdb matching favored anti-spike CD8 responses, missing private and CD4 specificities.

cDNA molecules, individually, were tagged with unique molecular identifiers. TCRdb called the 5' RACE reads again in MiXCR, with one record for every CDR3 protein. The table includes some 30,000 distinct CDR3 sequences, around 5% detected once. The V and J ends lost 5 bases and 8 bases respectively, with 21 bases between them. This CDR3 comprises 16 residues. This clonotype was recorded at least ten times. Its specificity is unknown. This clonotype originated in an adult who was a healthcare worker with PCR-confirmed SARS-CoV-2 infection or an uninfected control (not recorded which). The rearrangement uses TRBV12-3 or TRBV12-4 and TRBJ1-4; D not certain. Sample: whole blood. As DNA, the CDR3 is TGTGCCAGCAGTACTCTACGGGGTCAGATCCACGAAAAACTGTTTTTT. Its protein is CASSTLRGQIHEKLFF.